The sequence of this T cell receptor (beta chain) was determined in a study of cytomegalovirus exposure and HLA in healthy donors. Study outcomes and limitations: Researchers counted 180 or so TCR beta chains as cytomegalovirus-associated.

It was with 60 Vbeta and 13 Jbeta primers that the PCR ran. The data were produced by immunoSEQ multiplex PCR, yet TCRdb's version contains in-frame clones alone and is incomplete. The data contain around 200,000 clones, about two thirds of them singletons. As regards this clone: Its specificity is not known.

Germline V gene data show CDR1 as SGHDT and CDR2 as YYEEEE. The CDR3 spans 13 residues. The V and J ends lost 2 bases and 6 bases respectively, with 11 bases between them. This clonotype was sampled from a man between 35 and 55 years old in good health and CMV-seropositive. The sequenced material came from PBMCs. The chain joins TRBV5-6 to TRBJ1-2, with D maybe TRBD1 (5 bases). The CDR3 region has the DNA TGTGCCAGCAGCTTATGGAGGGGTGATGGCTACACCTTC. Residues: CASSLWRGDGYTF.